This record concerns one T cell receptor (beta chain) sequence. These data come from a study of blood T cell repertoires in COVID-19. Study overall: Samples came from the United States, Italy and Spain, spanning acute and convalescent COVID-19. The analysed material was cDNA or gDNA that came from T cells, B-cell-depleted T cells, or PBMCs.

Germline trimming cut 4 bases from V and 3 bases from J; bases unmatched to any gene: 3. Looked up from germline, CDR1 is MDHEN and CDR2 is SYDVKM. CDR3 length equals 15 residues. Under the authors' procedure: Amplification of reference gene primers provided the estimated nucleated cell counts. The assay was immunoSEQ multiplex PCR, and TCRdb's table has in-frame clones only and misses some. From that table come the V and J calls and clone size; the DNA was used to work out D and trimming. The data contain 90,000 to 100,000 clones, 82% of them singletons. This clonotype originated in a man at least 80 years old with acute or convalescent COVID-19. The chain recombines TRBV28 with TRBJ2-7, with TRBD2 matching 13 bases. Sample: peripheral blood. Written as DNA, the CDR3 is TGTGCCAGCAGTTCCGGACTAGCGGGGGTCTACGAGCAGTACTTC. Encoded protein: CASSSGLAGVYEQYF.